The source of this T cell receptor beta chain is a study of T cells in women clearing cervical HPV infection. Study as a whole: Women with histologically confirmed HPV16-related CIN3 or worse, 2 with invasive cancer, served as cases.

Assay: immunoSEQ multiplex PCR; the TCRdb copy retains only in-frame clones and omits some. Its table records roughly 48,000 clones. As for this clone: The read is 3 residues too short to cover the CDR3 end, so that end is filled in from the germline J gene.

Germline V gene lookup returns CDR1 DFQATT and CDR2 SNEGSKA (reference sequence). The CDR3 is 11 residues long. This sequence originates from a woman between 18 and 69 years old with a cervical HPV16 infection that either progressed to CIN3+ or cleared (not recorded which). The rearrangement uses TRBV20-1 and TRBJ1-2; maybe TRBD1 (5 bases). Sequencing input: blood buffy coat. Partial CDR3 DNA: TGCAGTGCTAGTAGGGGCAAAGGC. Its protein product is CSASRGKG. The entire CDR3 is CSASRGKGYTF.